The following is a TCR beta chain sequence with its context. The data were obtained in a study of blood T cell repertoires in COVID-19. Turning to the study itself: In each case, the material was cDNA or gDNA derived from T cells, B-cell-depleted T cells, or PBMCs.

Two negative PCRs, clearance, or symptom resolution had been documented for recovered Cohort 3 donors. Original processing methods: For nucleated cells, counts were estimated from reference gene primer amplification. The method was immunoSEQ multiplex PCR; TCRdb's version includes in-frame clones alone and lacks a portion of them. From that table come the V and J calls and clone size; the DNA was used to work out D and trimming. The sample has some 390,000 clones, under 90% seen once. This CDR3 contains 13 residues. Germline CDR1 reads SQVTM; CDR2 reads ANQGSEA. V was shortened by 6 bases and J by 4 bases, with 13 bases between the two germline ends.

The receptor was derived from a woman between 25 and 40 years old who had recovered from COVID-19. Source material: PBMCs or T cells enriched from blood (not recorded which). The V call is TRBV29-1, the J call TRBJ1-3; the D gene is possibly TRBD1 (6 bases). CDR3 region: CSVPIGTGNTIYF. For the CDR3, the DNA is TGCAGCGTCCCCATAGGGACAGGAAACACCATATATTTT.